Shown below are 24 T cell receptor beta chains from a single sample sequenced in a study of T cell clonotyping in hematopoietic cell transplantation. Time point described: recipient sample about 28 days before transplant, after cytoreduction. The data were produced by immunoSEQ multiplex PCR, yet TCRdb's version contains in-frame clones alone and is incomplete. This table has several thousand clones, more than 60% appearing once. This material consisted of peripheral blood mononuclear cells, taken before stem cell transplant. These receptors were obtained from a man in his sixties with acute myeloid leukemia. Some clones in this sample may be carry-over from other donors' samples.

The V and J genes are TRBV21-1 and TRBJ1-1. TRBV21-1 is designated a pseudogene. The CDR3 spans 17 residues. CDR3 region: CASSPWGRQKMNTEAFF. CDR3 coding DNA: TGTGCCAGCAGCCCCTGGGGACGACAGAAGATGAACACTGAAGCTTTCTTT.

The chain combines TRBV27 with TRBJ1-2; D is unresolved. This CDR3 is built from 13 residues. Germline V gene data show CDR1 as MNHEY and CDR2 as SMNVEV (reference sequence). Trimming stripped 8 bases from V and 4 bases from J, with 14 bases between. CDR3 nucleotide sequence: TGTGCCAGCGGGCGGGGTAGGATCTATGGCTACACCTTC. This encodes CASGRGRIYGYTF.

DNA for the CDR3: TGTGCCAGCAGTTGGACAGGGAGCGACTATGGCTACACCTTC. It specifies CASSWTGSDYGYTF. The genes are TRBV6-5 and TRBJ1-2, with 8 bases lining up with TRBD1. Germline V lookup: CDR1 MNHEY, CDR2 SVGAGI. Trimming at V came to 4 bases and at J to 3 bases, leaving 4 bases not matched to a gene. This CDR3 region has 14 residues.

The V and J genes are TRBV6-5 and TRBJ2-7; 9 nucleotides line up with TRBD1. The CDR3 loop spans 14 amino acids. The junction had 9 bases not matched to a gene; V was cut back by 6 bases and J by 6 bases. Germline CDR1 is MNHEY and CDR2 is SVGAGI. DNA of the CDR3: TGTGCCAGCAGCGGACCCGGGACAGGGCCCGAGCAGTACTTC. Protein: CASSGPGTGPEQYF.

V is TRBV9 and J is TRBJ1-2, with 8 nucleotides matching TRBD1. With 2 bases clipped from V and 5 bases from J, the junction kept 5 bases outside the gene matches. The CDR3 spans 14 residues. The germline V gene encodes CDR1 SGDLS and CDR2 YYNGEE. The CDR3 here is CASSVPGGKYGYTF. The CDR3 nucleotides read TGTGCCAGCAGCGTTCCAGGGGGCAAGTATGGCTACACCTTC.

The chain couples TRBV5-8 to TRBJ1-4; weak D call: TRBD1 (6 bases). Germline V CDR1 and CDR2: SGHTS, YDEGEE. Deletions cut 0 bases from V and 8 bases from J, with 14 bases between. CDR3 length equals 15 residues. The CDR3 region has the DNA TGTGCCAGCAGCTTGGAGGGGGATATACGCGAAAAACTGTTTTTT. Its translation: CASSLEGDIREKLFF.

The chain joins TRBV10-3 to TRBJ2-3, with TRBD1 matching over 9 bases. CDR1 and CDR2 from the germline V gene are ENHRY and SYGVKD. The CDR3 contains 15 residues. J lost 2 bases, V lost 5 bases, and 5 bases had no gene match. CDR3 nucleotide sequence: TGTGCCATCAGTTTTGGACAGGGGAACACAGATACGCAGTATTTT. Translation: CAISFGQGNTDTQYF.

V is TRBV20-1 and J is TRBJ2-5, with D tentatively TRBD2 (6 bases). Deletions cut 5 bases from V and 2 bases from J, with 6 bases between. The CDR3 totals 11 residues. Germline V gives CDR1 DFQATT, CDR2 SNEGSKA (reference sequence). This CDR3 is CSAGLQETQYF. As DNA, the CDR3 is TGCAGTGCTGGACTACAAGAGACCCAGTACTTC.

V and J are TRBV28 and TRBJ2-3, with D possibly matching TRBD2 (5 bases). Looked up from germline, CDR1 is MDHEN and CDR2 is SYDVKM. V lost 8 bases, J lost 2 bases, and 11 bases lay in between. This CDR3 comprises 13 residues. The CDR3 sequence is CASLSAVTDTQYF. The CDR3 bases are TGTGCCAGCCTTTCAGCGGTCACAGATACGCAGTATTTT. The whole variable domain, filled in from reference TRBV28 and TRBJ2-3, reads DVKVTQSSRYLVKRTGEKVFLECVQDMDHENMFWYRQDPGLGLRLIYFSYDVKMKEKGDIPEGYSVSREKKERFSLILESASTNQTSMYLCASLSAVTDTQYFGPGTRLTVL.

This clone was found a few times. The chain links TRBV6-1 to TRBJ1-5; perhaps TRBD1 as D (5 bases). The ends were cut back, 8 bases at V and 5 bases at J, with 13 bases in the middle. The CDR3 spans 13 residues. Looked up from germline, CDR1 is MNHNS and CDR2 is SASEGT. The CDR3 bases are TGTGCCAGCGAGGATCGGGGGTATCAGCCCCAGCATTTT. It codes for CASEDRGYQPQHF.

This rearrangement joins TRBV2 to TRBJ1-5; D might be TRBD1 (5 bases). The germline V gene encodes CDR1 SNHLY and CDR2 FYNNEI. The V end was cut by 7 bases, the J end by 7 bases, with 20 bases between. The CDR3 spans 15 residues. The CDR3 DNA reads TGTGCCAGCAATACGATGGGACTTCCTGAACAGCCCCAGCATTTT. Protein: CASNTMGLPEQPQHF.

This clone turned up a few times. The rearrangement links TRBV6-5 to TRBJ1-4, with TRBD1 matching over 8 bases. With 8 bases clipped from V and 10 bases from J, the junction kept 12 bases outside the gene matches. The germline V gene has CDR1 MNHEY and CDR2 SVGAGI. The CDR3 spans 14 residues. As DNA, the CDR3 is TGTGCCAGCGGTCGACAGGGGCGACTGGTAAAACTGTTTTTT. It specifies CASGRQGRLVKLFF.

The chain uses TRBV7-2 and TRBJ2-2; D may correspond to TRBD1 or TRBD2 (5 bases each). Trimming took 8 bases from V and 4 from J, leaving 14 bases between them. The germline V gene has CDR1 SGHTA and CDR2 FQGNSA. The CDR3 totals 14 residues. For the CDR3, the DNA is TGTGCCAGCGGGTGGTCGGGGCGCACCGGGGAGCTGTTTTTT. Its protein product is CASGWSGRTGELFF. The full variable domain, rest sourced from reference TRBV7-2 and TRBJ2-2, is GAGVSQSPSNKVTEKGKDVELRCDPISGHTALYWYRQSLGQGLEFLIYFQGNSAPDKSGLPSDRFSAERTGGSVSTLTIQRTQQEDSAVYLCASGWSGRTGELFFGEGSRLTVL.

The J gene is TRBJ2-7, the V gene TRBV13; D might be TRBD2 (6 bases). This CDR3 is built from 12 residues. The germline V gene has CDR1 PRHDT and CDR2 FYEKMQ (reference sequence). The V end lost 6 bases, the J end lost 5 bases, and 11 bases lay between the germline ends. The CDR3 spells CASSSPGDEQYF. The CDR3, as DNA: TGTGCCAGCAGTTCTCCGGGGGACGAGCAGTACTTC. The entire variable domain, with the rest obtained from reference TRBV13 and TRBJ2-7, is as follows: AAGVIQSPRHLIKEKRETATLKCYPIPRHDTVYWYQQGPGQDPQFLISFYEKMQSDKGSIPDRFSAQQFSDYHSELNMSSLELGDSALYFCASSSPGDEQYFGPGTRLTVT.

Only one count was recorded for this clone. The rearrangement joins TRBV5-1 to TRBJ2-7; 12 nucleotides match TRBD2. V dropped 7 bases and J dropped 2; count of bases not matched to a gene: 10. This CDR3 has 16 residues. CDR1 and CDR2 (germline): SGHRS, YFSETQ. The CDR3 is CASGPLGLAGTYEQYF. The CDR3 DNA reads TGCGCCAGCGGCCCCCTCGGACTAGCGGGGACCTACGAGCAGTACTTC.

V gene TRBV30 combines with J gene TRBJ2-3; D not resolved. CDR3 length: 12 residues. Looked up from germline, CDR1 is GTSNPN and CDR2 is SVGIG (reference sequence). V was cut by 0 bases and J by 5 bases, with 6 bases left in between. CDR3 amino acids: CAWSVLLDTQYF. In nucleotides, the CDR3 is TGTGCCTGGAGTGTACTCCTAGATACGCAGTATTTT.

This clone has a single count. V is TRBV5-1 and J is TRBJ1-6; 9 bases map to TRBD1. From germline, CDR1 is SGHRS and CDR2 YFSETQ. After removal of 3 bases from V and 9 bases from J, the junction contained 7 bases not matched to a gene. CDR3 size: 15 residues. CDR3 amino acids: CASSSGTGIISPLHF. The DNA of the CDR3 is TGCGCCAGCAGCTCCGGGACAGGGATAATTTCACCCCTCCACTTT.

This clone was detected once. This rearrangement joins TRBV21-1 to TRBJ2-3; TRBD1, the table's D call, was not compared with the DNA. TRBV21-1 is tagged as a pseudogene. The CDR3 extends over 17 amino acids. In DNA form, the CDR3 reads TGTGCCAGCACACGACCCCGCCGGGACAGGGTGACAGATACGCAGTATTTT. As protein: CASTRPRRDRVTDTQYF.

The CDR3 spells CASRSGTGGSVGYTF. In DNA form, the CDR3 reads TGTGCCAGCAGGTCCGGGACAGGGGGCTCGGTTGGCTACACCTTC. This chain links TRBV6-5 with TRBJ1-2, with 12 bases aligning to TRBD1. From germline, CDR1 is MNHEY and CDR2 SVGAGI. The CDR3 sequence is 15 residues long. The V gene end was trimmed by 6 bases and the J gene end by 7 bases; junction bases not matched to a gene: 9.

The chain carries TRBV6-1 and TRBJ1-1; unclear D gene. With 2 bases removed from V and 0 bases from J, the gap between germline ends came to 10 bases. CDR1 is MNHNS, CDR2 SASEGT, per germline. The CDR3 length is 15 residues. The CDR3 DNA sequence: TGTGCCAGCAGTGAACGAATGAACATGAACACTGAAGCTTTCTTT. Translated: CASSERMNMNTEAFF.

The V gene is TRBV6-4, the J gene TRBJ2-7, with a weak D call TRBD1 (5 bases). The CDR3 sequence is 14 residues long. In germline, CDR1 is MRHNA, CDR2 SNTAGT. With 0 bases removed from V and 3 bases from J, the gap between germline ends came to 9 bases. This CDR3 reads CASSDSVGDYEQYF. CDR3 coding DNA: TGTGCCAGCAGTGACTCAGTAGGGGACTACGAGCAGTACTTC.

CDR3 sequence (DNA): TGTGCCAGCAGTGAATCAAGCGGGAGGAGCGAGCAGTACTTC. Translating it yields CASSESSGRSEQYF. The chain carries TRBV2 and TRBJ2-7; 9 nucleotides align to TRBD2. The CDR3 totals 14 residues. CDR1 is SNHLY and CDR2 is FYNNEI in the germline V gene. Trimming cost V 2 bases and J 6 bases; bases outside gene matches: 5.

The CDR3 sequence: CASSYSVAANEKLFF. CDR3 in DNA: TGTGCCAGCAGTTACTCTGTGGCGGCTAATGAAAAACTGTTTTTT. This chain links TRBV6-5 with TRBJ1-4, with no clear D. V gave up 0 bases and J gave up 3 bases, with 8 bases separating them. The CDR3 totals 15 residues. Germline CDR1 is MNHEY and CDR2 is SVGAGI.

This chain joins TRBV2 and TRBJ2-7; D might be TRBD1 (6 bases). CDR1 SNHLY and CDR2 FYNNEI come from the germline V gene. The length of the CDR3 is 15 residues. Trimming left V 3 bases short and J 2 bases short, with 14 bases between. CDR3 nucleotide sequence: TGTGCCAGCAGTGACAGGGGCTCGTCGCCCTACGAGCAGTACTTC. This codes for CASSDRGSSPYEQYF.